The sequence of this T cell receptor (beta chain) was determined in a study of lymphopenia after photon versus proton radiotherapy. The CDR3 is 13 residues long. Germline CDR1 reads SNHLY; CDR2 reads FYNNEI. J gave up 4 bases and V 7 bases, and 5 bases lay outside the gene matches. The assay was immunoSEQ multiplex PCR, and TCRdb's table has in-frame clones only and misses some. The table records tens of thousands of clones, approximately 90% of them present only once. Regarding the study as a whole: Larger post-nadir TCR diversity loss correlated inversely with survival in deceased patients. Post-nadir diversity loss with photons came from oligoclonal expansion, particularly CD8+ Temra cells. Survival link was tested only in deceased patients; proton benefit remains a possibility.

This clone was detected only a few times. Its matching antigen is unknown. V usage is TRBV2 and J usage is TRBJ2-3, with 7 nucleotides matching TRBD2. Here the sequenced sample was peripheral blood, taken from a patient treated with photon-based radiotherapy. This receptor was identified in a man in his sixties with cholangiocarcinoma. The CDR3 sequence: CASNGLDADTQYF. CDR3 in DNA: TGTGCCAGCAACGGACTAGACGCAGATACGCAGTATTTT.